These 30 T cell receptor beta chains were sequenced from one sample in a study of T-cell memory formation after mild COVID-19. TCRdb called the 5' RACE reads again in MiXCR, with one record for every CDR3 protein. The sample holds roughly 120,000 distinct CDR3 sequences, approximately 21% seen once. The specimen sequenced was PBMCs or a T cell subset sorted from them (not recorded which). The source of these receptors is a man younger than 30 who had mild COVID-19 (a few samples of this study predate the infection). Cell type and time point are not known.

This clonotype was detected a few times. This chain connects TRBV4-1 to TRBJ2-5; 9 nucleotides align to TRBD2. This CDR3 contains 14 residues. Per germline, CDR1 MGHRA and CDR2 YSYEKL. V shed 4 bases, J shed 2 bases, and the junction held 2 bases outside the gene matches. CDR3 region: CASSRGGEQETQYF. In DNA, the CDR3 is TGCGCCAGCAGCCGCGGGGGGGAACAAGAGACCCAGTACTTC.

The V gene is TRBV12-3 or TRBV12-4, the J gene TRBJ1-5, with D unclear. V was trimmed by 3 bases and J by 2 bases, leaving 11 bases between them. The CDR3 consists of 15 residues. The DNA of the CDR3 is TGTGCCAGCAGTTTCATGGGAGGCGGCAATCAGCCCCAGCATTTT. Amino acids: CASSFMGGGNQPQHF.

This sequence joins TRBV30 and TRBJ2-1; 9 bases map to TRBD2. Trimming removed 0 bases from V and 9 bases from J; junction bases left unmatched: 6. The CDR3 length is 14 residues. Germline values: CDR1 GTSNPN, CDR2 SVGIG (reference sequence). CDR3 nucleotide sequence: TGTGCCTGGAGTGTAAGGCGGGAGGGCACTGAGCAGTTCTTC. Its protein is CAWSVRREGTEQFF.

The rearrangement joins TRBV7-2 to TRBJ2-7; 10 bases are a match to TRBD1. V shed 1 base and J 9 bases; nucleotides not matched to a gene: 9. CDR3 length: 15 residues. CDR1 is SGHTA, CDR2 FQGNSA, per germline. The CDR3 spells CASSLEVTGGDGQYF. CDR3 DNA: TGTGCCAGCAGCTTAGAGGTGACAGGGGGCGACGGGCAGTACTTC.

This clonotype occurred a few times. CDR3 loop: CASSPSGKDTQYF. CDR3 sequence (DNA): TGTGCCAGCAGTCCTAGTGGGAAAGATACGCAGTATTTT. The chain joins TRBV7-3 to TRBJ2-3; D remains unclear. V lost 6 bases and J lost 5, with 12 bases in between. This CDR3 has 13 amino acids. Germline loops: CDR1 SGHTA, CDR2 FQGTGA.

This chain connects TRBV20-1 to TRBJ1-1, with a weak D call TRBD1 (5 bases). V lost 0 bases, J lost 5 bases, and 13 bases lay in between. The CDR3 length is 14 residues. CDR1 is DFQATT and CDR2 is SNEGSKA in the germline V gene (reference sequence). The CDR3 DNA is TGCAGTGCTAGAGACCAAGGGGTAGGGACTGAAGCTTTCTTT. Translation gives CSARDQGVGTEAFF.

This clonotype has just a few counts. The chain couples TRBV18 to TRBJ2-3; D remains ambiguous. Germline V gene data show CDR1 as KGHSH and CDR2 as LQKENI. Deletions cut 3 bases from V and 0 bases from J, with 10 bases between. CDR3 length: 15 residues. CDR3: CASSPRRSSTDTQYF. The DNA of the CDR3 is TGTGCCAGCTCACCTCGACGATCTAGCACAGATACGCAGTATTTT.

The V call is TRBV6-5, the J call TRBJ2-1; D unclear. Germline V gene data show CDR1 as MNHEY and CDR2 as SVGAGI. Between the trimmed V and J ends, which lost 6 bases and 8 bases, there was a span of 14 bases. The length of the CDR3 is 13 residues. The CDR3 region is CASSPPGSHEQFF. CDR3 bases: TGTGCCAGCAGCCCCCCGGGTAGCCATGAGCAGTTCTTC.

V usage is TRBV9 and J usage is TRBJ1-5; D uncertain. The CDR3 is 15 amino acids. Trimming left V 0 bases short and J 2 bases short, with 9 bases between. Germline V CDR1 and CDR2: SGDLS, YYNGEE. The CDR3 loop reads CASSVADGGNQPQHF. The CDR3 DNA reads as TGTGCCAGCAGCGTAGCTGACGGGGGCAATCAGCCCCAGCATTTT.

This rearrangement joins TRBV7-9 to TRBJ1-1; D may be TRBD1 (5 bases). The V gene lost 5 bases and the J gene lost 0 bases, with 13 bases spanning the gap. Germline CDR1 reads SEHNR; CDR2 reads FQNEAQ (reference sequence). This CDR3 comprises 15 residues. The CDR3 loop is CASSAEDTLNTEAFF. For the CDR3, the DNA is TGTGCCAGCAGCGCCGAGGACACCCTGAACACTGAAGCTTTCTTT.

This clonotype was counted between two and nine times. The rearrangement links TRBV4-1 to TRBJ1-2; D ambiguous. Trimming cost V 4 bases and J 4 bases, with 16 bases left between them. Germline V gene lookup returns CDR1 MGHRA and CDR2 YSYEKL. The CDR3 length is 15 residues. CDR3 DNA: TGCGCCAGCAGCCTCCTGTGGGAGGATTTCTATGGCTACACCTTC. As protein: CASSLLWEDFYGYTF.

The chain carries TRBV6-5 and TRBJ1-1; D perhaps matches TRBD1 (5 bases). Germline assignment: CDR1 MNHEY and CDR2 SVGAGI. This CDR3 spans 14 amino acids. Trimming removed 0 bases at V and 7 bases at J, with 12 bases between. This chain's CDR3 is CASSYSVGTVEAFF. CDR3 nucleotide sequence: TGTGCCAGCAGTTACTCGGTAGGGACCGTTGAAGCTTTCTTT.

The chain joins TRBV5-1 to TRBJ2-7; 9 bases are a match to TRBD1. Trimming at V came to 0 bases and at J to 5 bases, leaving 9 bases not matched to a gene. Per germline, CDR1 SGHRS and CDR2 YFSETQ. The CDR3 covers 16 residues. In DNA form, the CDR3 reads TGCGCCAGCAGCTTGGCCTCTTCCGGACAGGGGCACGAGCAGTACTTC. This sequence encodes CASSLASSGQGHEQYF.

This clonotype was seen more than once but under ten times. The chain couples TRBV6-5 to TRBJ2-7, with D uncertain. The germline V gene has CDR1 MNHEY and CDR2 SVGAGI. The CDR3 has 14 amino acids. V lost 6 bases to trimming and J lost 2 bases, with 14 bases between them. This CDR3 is CASRGSAATYEQYF. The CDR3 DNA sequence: TGTGCCAGCAGGGGGTCCGCCGCAACCTACGAGCAGTACTTC.

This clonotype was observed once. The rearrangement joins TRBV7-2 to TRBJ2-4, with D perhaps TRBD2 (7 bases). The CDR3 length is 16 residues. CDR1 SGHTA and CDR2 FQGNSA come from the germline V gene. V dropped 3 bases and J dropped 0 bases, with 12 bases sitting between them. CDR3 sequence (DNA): TGTGCCAGCAGCTTGGGGGGGGGCGTAGCCAAAAACATTCAGTACTTC. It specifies CASSLGGGVAKNIQYF. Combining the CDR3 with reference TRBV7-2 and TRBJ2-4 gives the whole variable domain GAGVSQSPSNKVTEKGKDVELRCDPISGHTALYWYRQSLGQGLEFLIYFQGNSAPDKSGLPSDRFSAERTGGSVSTLTIQRTQQEDSAVYLCASSLGGGVAKNIQYFGAGTRLSVL.

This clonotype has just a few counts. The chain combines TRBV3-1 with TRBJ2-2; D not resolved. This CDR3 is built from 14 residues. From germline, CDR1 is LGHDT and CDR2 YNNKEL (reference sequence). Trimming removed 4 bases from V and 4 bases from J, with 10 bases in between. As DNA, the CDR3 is TGTGCCAGCAGCCCCCTTCGGACCACCGGGGAGCTGTTTTTT. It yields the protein CASSPLRTTGELFF.

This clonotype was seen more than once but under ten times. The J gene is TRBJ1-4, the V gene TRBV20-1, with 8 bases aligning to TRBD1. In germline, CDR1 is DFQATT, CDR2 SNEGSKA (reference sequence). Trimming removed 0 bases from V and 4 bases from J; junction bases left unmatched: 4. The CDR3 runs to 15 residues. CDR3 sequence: CSAREPGQDNEKLFF. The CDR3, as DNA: TGCAGTGCTAGAGAACCGGGACAGGATAATGAAAAACTGTTTTTT.

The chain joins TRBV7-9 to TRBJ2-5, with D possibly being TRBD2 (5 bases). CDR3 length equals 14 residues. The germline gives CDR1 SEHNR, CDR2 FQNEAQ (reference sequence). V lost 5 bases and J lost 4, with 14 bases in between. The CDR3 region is CASSDGGEGETQYF. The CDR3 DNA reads TGTGCCAGCAGCGATGGCGGCGAGGGAGAGACCCAGTACTTC.

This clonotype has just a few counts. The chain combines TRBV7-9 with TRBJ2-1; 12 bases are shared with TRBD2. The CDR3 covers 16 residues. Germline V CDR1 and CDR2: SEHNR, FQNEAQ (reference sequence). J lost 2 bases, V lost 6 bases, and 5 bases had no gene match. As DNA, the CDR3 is TGTGCCAGCAGTGATCCTAGCGGGGGGGCCTACAATGAGCAGTTCTTC. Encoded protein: CASSDPSGGAYNEQFF.

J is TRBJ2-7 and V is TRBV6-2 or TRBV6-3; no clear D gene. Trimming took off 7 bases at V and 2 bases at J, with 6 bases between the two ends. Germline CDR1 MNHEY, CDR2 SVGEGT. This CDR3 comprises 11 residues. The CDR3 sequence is CASTDTYEQYF. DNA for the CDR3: TGTGCCAGCACCGATACCTACGAGCAGTACTTC.

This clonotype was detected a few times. Here the CDR3 DNA reads TGCGCCAGCAGCCAAGACCCATCCACCTATGGCTACACCTTC. Translation: CASSQDPSTYGYTF. The chain links TRBV4-1 to TRBJ1-2; no definite D call. The CDR3 extends over 14 amino acids. CDR1 MGHRA and CDR2 YSYEKL come from the germline V gene. Trimming left V 0 bases short and J 4 bases short, with 9 bases between.

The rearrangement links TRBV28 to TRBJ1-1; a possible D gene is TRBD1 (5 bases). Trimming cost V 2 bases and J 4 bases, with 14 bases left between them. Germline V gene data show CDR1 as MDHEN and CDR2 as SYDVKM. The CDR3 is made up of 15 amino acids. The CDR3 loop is CASSLGSGVTTEAFF. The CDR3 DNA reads TGTGCCAGCAGTTTAGGTTCGGGGGTTACCACTGAAGCTTTCTTT. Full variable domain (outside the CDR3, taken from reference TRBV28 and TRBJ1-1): DVKVTQSSRYLVKRTGEKVFLECVQDMDHENMFWYRQDPGLGLRLIYFSYDVKMKEKGDIPEGYSVSREKKERFSLILESASTNQTSMYLCASSLGSGVTTEAFFGQGTRLTVV.

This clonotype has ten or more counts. In DNA, the CDR3 is TGTGCCATCAGTGAGTCGATTTATGAGCAGTTCTTC. Protein product: CAISESIYEQFF. The V call is TRBV10-3, the J call TRBJ2-1; D gene unclear. This CDR3 has 12 amino acids. CDR1 ENHRY and CDR2 SYGVKD come from the germline V gene. The germline V and J ends were trimmed by 0 bases and 8 bases, with 5 bases remaining between them.

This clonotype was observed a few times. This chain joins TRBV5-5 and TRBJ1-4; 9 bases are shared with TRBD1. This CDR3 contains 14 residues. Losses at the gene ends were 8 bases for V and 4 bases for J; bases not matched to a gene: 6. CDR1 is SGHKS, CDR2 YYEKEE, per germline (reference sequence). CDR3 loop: CASHSTGGNEKLFF. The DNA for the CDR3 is TGTGCCAGTCACTCGACAGGGGGTAATGAAAAACTGTTTTTT. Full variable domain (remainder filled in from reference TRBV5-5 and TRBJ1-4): DAGVTQSPTHLIKTRGQQVTLRCSPISGHKSVSWYQQVLGQGPQFIFQYYEKEERGRGNFPDRFSARQFPNYSSELNVNALLLGDSALYLCASHSTGGNEKLFFGSGTQLSVL.

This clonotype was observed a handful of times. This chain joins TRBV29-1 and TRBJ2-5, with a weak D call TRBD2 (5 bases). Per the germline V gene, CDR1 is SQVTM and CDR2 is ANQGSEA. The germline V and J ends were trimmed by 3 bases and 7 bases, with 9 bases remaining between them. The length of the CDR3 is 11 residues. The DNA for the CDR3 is TGCAGCGTTGAGAGGGTAGGGACCCAGTACTTC. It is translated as CSVERVGTQYF.

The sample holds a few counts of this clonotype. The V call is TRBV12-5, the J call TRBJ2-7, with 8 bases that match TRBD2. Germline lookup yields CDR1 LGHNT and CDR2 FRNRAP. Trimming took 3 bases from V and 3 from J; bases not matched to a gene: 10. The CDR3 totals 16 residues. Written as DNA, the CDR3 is TGTGCTAGTGGTTTCCCCGGGGGGGAGGAGCGCTACGAGCAGTACTTC. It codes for CASGFPGGEERYEQYF. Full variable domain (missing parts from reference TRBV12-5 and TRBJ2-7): DARVTQTPRHKVTEMGQEVTMRCQPILGHNTVFWYRQTMMQGLELLAYFRNRAPLDDSGMPKDRFSAEMPDATLATLKIQPSEPRDSAVYFCASGFPGGEERYEQYFGPGTRLTVT.

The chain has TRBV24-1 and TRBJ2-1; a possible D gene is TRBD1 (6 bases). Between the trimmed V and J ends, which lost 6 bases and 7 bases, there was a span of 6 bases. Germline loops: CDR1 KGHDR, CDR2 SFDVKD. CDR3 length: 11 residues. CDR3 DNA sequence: TGTGCCACCAGTAGGGGGAATGAGCAGTTCTTC. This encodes CATSRGNEQFF.

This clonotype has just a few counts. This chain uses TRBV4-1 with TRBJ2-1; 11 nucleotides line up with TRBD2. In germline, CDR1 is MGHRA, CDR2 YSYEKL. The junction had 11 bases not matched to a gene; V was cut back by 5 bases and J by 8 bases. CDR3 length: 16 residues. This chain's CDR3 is CASSARASGGLYEQFF. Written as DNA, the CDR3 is TGCGCCAGCAGCGCGAGGGCTAGCGGGGGGTTGTATGAGCAGTTCTTC.

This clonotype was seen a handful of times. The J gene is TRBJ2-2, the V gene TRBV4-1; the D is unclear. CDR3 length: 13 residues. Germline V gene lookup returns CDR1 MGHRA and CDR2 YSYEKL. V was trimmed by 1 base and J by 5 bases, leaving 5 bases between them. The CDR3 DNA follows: TGCGCCAGCAGCCAAGTAACGACCGGGGAGCTGTTTTTT. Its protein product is CASSQVTTGELFF.

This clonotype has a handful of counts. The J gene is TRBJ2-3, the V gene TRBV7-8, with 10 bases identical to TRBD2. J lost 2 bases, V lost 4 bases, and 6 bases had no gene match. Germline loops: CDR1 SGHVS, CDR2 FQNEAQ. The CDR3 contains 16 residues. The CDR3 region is CASSSSSGGDTDTQYF. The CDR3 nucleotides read TGTGCCAGCAGCTCCTCTAGCGGGGGAGACACAGATACGCAGTATTTT.